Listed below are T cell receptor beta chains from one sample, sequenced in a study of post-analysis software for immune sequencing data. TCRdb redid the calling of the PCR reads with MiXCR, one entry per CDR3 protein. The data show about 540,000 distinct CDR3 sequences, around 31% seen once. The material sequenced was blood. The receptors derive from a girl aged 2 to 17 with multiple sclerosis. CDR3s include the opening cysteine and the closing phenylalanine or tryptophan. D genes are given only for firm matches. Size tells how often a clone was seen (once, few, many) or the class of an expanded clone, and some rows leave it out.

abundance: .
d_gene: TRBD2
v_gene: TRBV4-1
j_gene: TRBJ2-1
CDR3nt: TGCGCCAGCAGCCAACCGGGACTAGCGGACTACAATGAGCAGTTCTTC
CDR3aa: CASSQPGLADYNEQFF

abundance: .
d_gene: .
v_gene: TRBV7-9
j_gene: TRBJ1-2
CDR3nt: TGTGCCAGCACCTCCGGTGCTGATGGCTACACCTTC
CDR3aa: CASTSGADGYTF

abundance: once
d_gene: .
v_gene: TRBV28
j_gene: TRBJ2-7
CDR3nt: TGTGCCAGCAGTTTCGCTCCTAAGGGGGAGCAGTACTTC
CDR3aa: CASSFAPKGEQYF

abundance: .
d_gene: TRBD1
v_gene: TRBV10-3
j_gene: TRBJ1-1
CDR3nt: TGTGCCACCCGGGACAGGGGGCCGGGTGAAGCTTTCTTT
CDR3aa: CATRDRGPGEAFF

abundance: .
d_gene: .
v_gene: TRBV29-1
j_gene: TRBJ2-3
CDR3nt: TGCAGCGCCGGGCCCCTCCGCACAGATACGCCGTATTTT
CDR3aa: CSAGPLRTDTPYF

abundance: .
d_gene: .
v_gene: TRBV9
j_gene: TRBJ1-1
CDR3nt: TGTGCCAGCAGCGGCAGGGGCGCTGAAGCTTTCTTT
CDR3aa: CASSGRGAEAFF

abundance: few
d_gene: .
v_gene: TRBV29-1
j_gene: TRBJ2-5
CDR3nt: TGCAGCGTTGACCTCGGAGGAGGGCTCCAAGAGACCCAGTACTTC
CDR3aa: CSVDLGGGLQETQYF

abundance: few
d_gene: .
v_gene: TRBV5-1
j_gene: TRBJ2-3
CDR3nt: TGCGCCAGCAGCGCCGGGTATACGCAGTATTTT
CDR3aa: CASSAGYTQYF

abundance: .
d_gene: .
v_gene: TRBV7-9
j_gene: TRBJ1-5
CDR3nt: TGCGCCAGCAGCTTACAGGGTAAAAGCAATCAGCCCCAGCATTTT
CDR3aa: CASSLQGKSNQPQHF

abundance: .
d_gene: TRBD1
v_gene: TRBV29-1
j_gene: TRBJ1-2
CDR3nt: TGCAGCGTTGAAGATCAGGGGGTCAACTATGGCTACACCTTC
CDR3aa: CSVEDQGVNYGYTF

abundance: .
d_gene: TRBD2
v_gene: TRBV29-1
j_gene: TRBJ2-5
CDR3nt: TGCAGCGCTTCTAGCGGGAACCAAGAGGCCCAGTACTTC
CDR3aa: CSASSGNQEAQYF

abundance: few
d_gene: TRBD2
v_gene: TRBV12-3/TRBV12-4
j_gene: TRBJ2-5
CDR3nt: TGTGCCAGCAGTTTATCTCCCATCGGGGGGGAGCAGTACTTC
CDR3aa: CASSLSPIGGEQYF

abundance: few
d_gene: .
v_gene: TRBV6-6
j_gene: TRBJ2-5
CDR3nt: TGTGCCAGCAGTTACGGGCTTCGGCGAACGGGAGAGACCCAGTACTTC
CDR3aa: CASSYGLRRTGETQYF

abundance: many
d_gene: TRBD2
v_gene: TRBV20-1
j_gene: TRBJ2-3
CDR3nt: TGCAGTGCTCACGGACTAGCTAGCACAGATACGCAGTATTTT
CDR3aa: CSAHGLASTDTQYF

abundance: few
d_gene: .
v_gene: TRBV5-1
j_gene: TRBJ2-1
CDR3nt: TGCGCCAGCAGCTTGGCCAAGGGGGGCAGGGGGTACAATGAGCAGTTCTTC
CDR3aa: CASSLAKGGRGYNEQFF

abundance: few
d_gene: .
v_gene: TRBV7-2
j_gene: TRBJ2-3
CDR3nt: TGTGCCAGCAGCTTAGGGGCCAGGATTAGCACAGATACGCAGTATTTT
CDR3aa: CASSLGARISTDTQYF

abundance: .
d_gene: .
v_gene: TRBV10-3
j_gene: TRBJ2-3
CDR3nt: TGTGCCATCAGTCCCCAACAGGAATCCACAGATACGCAGTATTTT
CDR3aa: CAISPQQESTDTQYF

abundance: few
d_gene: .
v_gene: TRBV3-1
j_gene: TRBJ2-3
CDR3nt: TGTGCCAGCAGCGGGGAGGCCACAGATACGCAGTATTTT
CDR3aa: CASSGEATDTQYF

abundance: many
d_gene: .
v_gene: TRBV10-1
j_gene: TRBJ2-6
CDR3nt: TGCGCCAGCAGTGACCGGAACTCTGGGGCCAACGTCCTGACTTTC
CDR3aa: CASSDRNSGANVLTF

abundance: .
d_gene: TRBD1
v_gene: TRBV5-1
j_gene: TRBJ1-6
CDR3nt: TGCGCCAGCAGCCCGACAGGGGCTTTATCACCCCTCCACTTT
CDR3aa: CASSPTGALSPLHF

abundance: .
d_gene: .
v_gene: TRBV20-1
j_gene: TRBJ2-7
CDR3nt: TGCAGTGCTGAGCGGGTATCCTACGAGCAGTACTTC
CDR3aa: CSAERVSYEQYF

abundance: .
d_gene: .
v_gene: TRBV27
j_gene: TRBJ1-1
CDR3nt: TGTGCCAGCAGTTTCGGCCGGCGGGGCACTGAAGCTTTCTTT
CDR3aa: CASSFGRRGTEAFF

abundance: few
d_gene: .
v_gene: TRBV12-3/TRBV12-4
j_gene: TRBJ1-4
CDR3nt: TGTGCCAGCCTATTGGCAGGGGTAGATGAAAAACTGTTTTTT
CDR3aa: CASLLAGVDEKLFF

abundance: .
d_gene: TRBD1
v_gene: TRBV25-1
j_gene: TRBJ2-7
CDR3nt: TGTGCCAGCAGTGAATCACGATTGGGCAGGGGGTTAGACGAGCAGTACTTC
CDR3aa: CASSESRLGRGLDEQYF

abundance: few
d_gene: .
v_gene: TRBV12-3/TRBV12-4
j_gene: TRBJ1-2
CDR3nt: TGTGCCAGCAGTCCTACAGGGCTACGGGGCTACACCTTC
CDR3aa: CASSPTGLRGYTF

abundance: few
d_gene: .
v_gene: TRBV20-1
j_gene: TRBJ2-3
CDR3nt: TGCAGTGCCGAAGGACGCTACACAGATACGCAGTATTTT
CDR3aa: CSAEGRYTDTQYF

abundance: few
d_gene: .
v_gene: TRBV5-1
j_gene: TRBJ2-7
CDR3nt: TGCGCCAGCAGCTTGGCAAGGGGGGCGGCCTACGAGCAGTACTTC
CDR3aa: CASSLARGAAYEQYF

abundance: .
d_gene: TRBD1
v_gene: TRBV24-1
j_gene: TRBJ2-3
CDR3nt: TGTGCCACCAGTGATCCGGGACAGGGGATAGATACGCAGTATTTT
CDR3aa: CATSDPGQGIDTQYF

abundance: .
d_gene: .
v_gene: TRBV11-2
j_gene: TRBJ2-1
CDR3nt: TGTGCCAGCAGCTTATTACTGCAGGGGTATTACAATGAGCAGTTCTTC
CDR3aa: CASSLLLQGYYNEQFF

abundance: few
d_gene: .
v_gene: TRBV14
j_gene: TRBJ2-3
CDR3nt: TGTGCCAGCAGCCAAGATCGGCTACGGGGAGATACGCAGTATTTT
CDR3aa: CASSQDRLRGDTQYF

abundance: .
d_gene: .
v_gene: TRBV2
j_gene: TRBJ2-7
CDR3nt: TGTGCCAGCAGTGAAGGGAGGGGTAGCTACGAGCAGTACTTC
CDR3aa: CASSEGRGSYEQYF

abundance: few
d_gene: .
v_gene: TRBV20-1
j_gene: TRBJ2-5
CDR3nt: TGCAGTGCCAGACAAGATTCTAGCAGCCAAGAGACCCAGTACTTC
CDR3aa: CSARQDSSSQETQYF

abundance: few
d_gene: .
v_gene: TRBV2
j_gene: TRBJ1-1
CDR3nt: TGTGCCAGCAGTGAAGCGCTATTGAACACTGAAGCTTTCTTT
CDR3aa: CASSEALLNTEAFF

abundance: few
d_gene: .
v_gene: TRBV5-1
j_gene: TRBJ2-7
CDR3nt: TGCGCCAGCAGCTTAAGACAGCCCTACGAGCAGTACTTC
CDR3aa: CASSLRQPYEQYF

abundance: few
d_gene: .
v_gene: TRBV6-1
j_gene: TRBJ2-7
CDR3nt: TGTGCCAGCAGTGAAAACAAGGGGTCCCTCTACGAGCAGTACTTC
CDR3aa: CASSENKGSLYEQYF

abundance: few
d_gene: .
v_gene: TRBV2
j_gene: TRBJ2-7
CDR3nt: TGTGCCAGCGCCATCCTTCCTTGGCCCCTAAATCCCTACGAGCAGTACTTC
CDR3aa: CASAILPWPLNPYEQYF

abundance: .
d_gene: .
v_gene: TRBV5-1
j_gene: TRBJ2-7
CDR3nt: TGCGCCAGCAGCCTAGGGACCATTAGCTCCTACGAGCAGTACTTC
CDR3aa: CASSLGTISSYEQYF

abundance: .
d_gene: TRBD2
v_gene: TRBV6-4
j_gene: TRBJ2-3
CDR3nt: TGTGCCAGCAGTGAAGGACTAGCGGGGGGTACAGATACGCAGTATTTT
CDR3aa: CASSEGLAGGTDTQYF

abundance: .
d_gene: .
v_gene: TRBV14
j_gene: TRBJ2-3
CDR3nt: TGTGCCAGCAGCCCAGGCAGGGTGAACACAGATACGCAGTATTTT
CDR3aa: CASSPGRVNTDTQYF

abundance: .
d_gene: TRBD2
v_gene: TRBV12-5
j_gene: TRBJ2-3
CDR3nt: TGTGCTAGTGGCGAGGGACTAGCGGGACCCTCTGTCACAGATACGCAGTATTTT
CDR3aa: CASGEGLAGPSVTDTQYF

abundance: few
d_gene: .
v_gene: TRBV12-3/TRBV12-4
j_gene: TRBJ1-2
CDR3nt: TGTGCCAGCAGTTTAGTGGGAGGAACTGGCTACACCTTC
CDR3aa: CASSLVGGTGYTF

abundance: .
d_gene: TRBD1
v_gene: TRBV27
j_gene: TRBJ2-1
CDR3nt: TGTGCCAGCAGCTCTCCGGGACAGTTAGAGAATGAGCAGTTCTTC
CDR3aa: CASSSPGQLENEQFF

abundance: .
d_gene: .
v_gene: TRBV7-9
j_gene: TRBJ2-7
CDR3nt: TGTGCCAGCAGCGTCGGACTGTCCGAGCAGTACTTC
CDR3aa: CASSVGLSEQYF

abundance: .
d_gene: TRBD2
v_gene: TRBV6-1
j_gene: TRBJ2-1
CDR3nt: TGTGCCGGCAGACTCGGGACTAGCGGGGGATACAATGAGCAGTTCTTC
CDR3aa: CAGRLGTSGGYNEQFF

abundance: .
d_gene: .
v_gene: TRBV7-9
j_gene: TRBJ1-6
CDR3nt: TGTGCCAGCAGAGGGTCAGGGTATAATTCACCCCTCCACTTT
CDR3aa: CASRGSGYNSPLHF

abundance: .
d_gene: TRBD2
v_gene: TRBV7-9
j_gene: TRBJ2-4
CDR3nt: TGTGCCACCCTGGGAGGGGCCTCCTACAATGAGCAGTACTTC
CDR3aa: CATLGGASYNEQYF

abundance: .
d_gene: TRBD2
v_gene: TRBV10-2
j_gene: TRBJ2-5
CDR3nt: TGCGCCAGCAGTGAGTCGTCACTAGCGGGGGAGACCCAGTACTTC
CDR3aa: CASSESSLAGETQYF

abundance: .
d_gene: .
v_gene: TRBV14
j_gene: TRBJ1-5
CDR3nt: TGTGCCAGCCGGATGGGACATAGCAATCAGCCCCAGCATTTT
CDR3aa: CASRMGHSNQPQHF

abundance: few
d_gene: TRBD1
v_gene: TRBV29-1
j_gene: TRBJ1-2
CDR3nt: TGCAGCGTTGAGGACAGGGGGACCAGGGGCTACACCTTC
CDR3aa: CSVEDRGTRGYTF

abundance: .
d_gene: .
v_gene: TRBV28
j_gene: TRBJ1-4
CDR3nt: TGTGCCAGCAGTCCGAGACAGTTCTCTAATGAAAAACTGTTTTTT
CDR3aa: CASSPRQFSNEKLFF

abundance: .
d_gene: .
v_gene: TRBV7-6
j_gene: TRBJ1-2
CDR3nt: TGTGCCAGCAGCCCATTCCCGGGCCCAGGGGCTAACTACGGCTACACCTTC
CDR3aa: CASSPFPGPGANYGYTF

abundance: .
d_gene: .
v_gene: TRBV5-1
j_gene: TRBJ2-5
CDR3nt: TGCGCCAGCAGCTTGGAACAGGGTGGTTGGGAGACCCAGTACTTC
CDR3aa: CASSLEQGGWETQYF

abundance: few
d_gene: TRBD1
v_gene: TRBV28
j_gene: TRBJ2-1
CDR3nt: TGTGCCAGCAGTTTATGGCGTTTGGGGACAGGGGACAATGAGCAGTTCTTC
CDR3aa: CASSLWRLGTGDNEQFF